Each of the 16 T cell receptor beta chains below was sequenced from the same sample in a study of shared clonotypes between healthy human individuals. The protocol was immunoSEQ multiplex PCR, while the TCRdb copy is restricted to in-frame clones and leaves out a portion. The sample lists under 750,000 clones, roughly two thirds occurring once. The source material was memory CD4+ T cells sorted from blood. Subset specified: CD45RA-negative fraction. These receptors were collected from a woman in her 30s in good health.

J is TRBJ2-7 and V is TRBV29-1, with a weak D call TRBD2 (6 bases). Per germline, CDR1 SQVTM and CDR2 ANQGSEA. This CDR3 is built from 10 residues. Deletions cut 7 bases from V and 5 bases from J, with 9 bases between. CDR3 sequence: CSAGDHEQYF. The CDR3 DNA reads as TGCAGCGCGGGGGACCACGAGCAGTACTTC.

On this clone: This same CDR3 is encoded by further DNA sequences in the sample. The CDR3 bases are TGCGCCAGCAGCTTTGAACAGGGGAACACTGAAGCTTTCTTT. This translates into CASSFEQGNTEAFF. The chain employs TRBV5-1 and TRBJ1-1; tentative D call: TRBD1 (6 bases). V lost 2 bases, J lost 1 base, and 9 bases lay in between. The CDR3 is 14 amino acids. CDR1 and CDR2 from the germline V gene are SGHRS and YFSETQ.

In DNA, the CDR3 is TGTGCCAGTCCTCCAGGGGTGGGGGTCACAGATACGCAGTATTTT. This codes for CASPPGVGVTDTQYF. The chain combines TRBV2 with TRBJ2-3; possibly TRBD1 for D (6 bases). CDR3 length equals 15 residues. In germline, CDR1 is SNHLY, CDR2 FYNNEI. Trimming took off 9 bases at V and 2 bases at J, with 18 bases between the two ends.

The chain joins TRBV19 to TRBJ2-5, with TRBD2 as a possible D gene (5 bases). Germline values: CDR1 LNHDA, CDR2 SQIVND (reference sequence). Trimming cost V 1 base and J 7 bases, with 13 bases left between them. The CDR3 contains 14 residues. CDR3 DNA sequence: TGTGCCAGTAGTATAGTACTACGTCGGGGGACCCAGTACTTC. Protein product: CASSIVLRRGTQYF.

This chain's CDR3 is CASSPPGTRELGELFF. The DNA of the CDR3 is TGTGCCAGCTCACCACCCGGGACCAGGGAGTTGGGGGAGCTGTTTTTT. V usage is TRBV18 and J usage is TRBJ2-2; either TRBD1 or TRBD2 may supply D (5 bases each). CDR1 is KGHSH and CDR2 is LQKENI in the germline V gene. The V end lost 0 bases, the J end lost 8 bases, and 16 bases lay between the germline ends. The CDR3 has 16 amino acids.

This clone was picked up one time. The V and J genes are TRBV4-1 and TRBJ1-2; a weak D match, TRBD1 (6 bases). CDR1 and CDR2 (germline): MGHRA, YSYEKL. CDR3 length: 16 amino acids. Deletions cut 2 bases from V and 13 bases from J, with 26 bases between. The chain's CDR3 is CASSQRGNTGSKASTF. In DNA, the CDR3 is TGCGCCAGCAGCCAAAGAGGGAATACAGGGAGCAAGGCTAGCACCTTC.

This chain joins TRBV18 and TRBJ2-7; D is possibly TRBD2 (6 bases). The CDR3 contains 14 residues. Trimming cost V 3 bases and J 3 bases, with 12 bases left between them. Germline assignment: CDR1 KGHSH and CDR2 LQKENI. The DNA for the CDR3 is TGTGCCAGCTCACCGACTAGTCTACACTACGAGCAGTACTTC. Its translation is CASSPTSLHYEQYF.

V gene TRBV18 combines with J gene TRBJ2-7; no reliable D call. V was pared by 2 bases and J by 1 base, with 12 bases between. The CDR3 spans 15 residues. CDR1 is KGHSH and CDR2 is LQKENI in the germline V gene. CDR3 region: CASSPNSAASYEQYF. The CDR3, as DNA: TGTGCCAGCTCACCAAACAGCGCGGCTTCCTACGAGCAGTACTTC.

In DNA form, the CDR3 reads TGTGCCAGCAGCCCAGGGGTCACTAGCGGGAAGGGGAACGTC. Amino acids: CASSPGVTSGKGNV. The chain couples TRBV14 to TRBJ2-7; 10 bases are a match to TRBD2. The CDR3 has 14 amino acids. Germline loops: CDR1 SGHDN, CDR2 FVKESK.

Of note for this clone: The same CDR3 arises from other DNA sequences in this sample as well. The CDR3 region is CASSIAGIYTDTQYF. The CDR3 DNA follows: TGTGCCAGTAGTATAGCCGGGATCTACACAGATACGCAGTATTTT. The chain joins TRBV19 to TRBJ2-3; perhaps TRBD2 as D (5 bases). Trimming removed 1 base at V and 2 bases at J, with 10 bases between. Germline assignment: CDR1 LNHDA and CDR2 SQIVND (reference sequence). The CDR3 runs to 15 residues. The variable domain in full, completed from reference TRBV19 and TRBJ2-3, reads DGGITQSPKYLFRKEGQNVTLSCEQNLNHDAMYWYRQDPGQGLRLIYYSQIVNDFQKGDIAEGYSVSREKKESFPLTVTSAQKNPTAFYLCASSIAGIYTDTQYFGPGTRLTVL.

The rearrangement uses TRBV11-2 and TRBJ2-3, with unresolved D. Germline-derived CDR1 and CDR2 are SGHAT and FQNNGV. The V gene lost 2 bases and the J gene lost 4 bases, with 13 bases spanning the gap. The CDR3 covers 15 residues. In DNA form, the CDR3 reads TGTGCCAGCAGCTTAACTCCTACCTCGGCAGATACGCAGTATTTT. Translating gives CASSLTPTSADTQYF.

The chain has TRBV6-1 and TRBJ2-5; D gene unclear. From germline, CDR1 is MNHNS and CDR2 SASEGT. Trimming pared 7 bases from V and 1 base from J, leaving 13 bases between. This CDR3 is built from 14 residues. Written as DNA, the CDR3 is TGTGCCAGCACGGGCTCGTCGACCCAAGAGACCCAGTACTTC. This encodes CASTGSSTQETQYF.

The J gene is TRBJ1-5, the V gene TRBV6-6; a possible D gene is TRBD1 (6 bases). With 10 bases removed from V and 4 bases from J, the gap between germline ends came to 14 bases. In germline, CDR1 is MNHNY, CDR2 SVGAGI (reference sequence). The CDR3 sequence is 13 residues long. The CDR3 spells CATRGSWNQPQHF. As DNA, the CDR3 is TGTGCCACAAGGGGGTCTTGGAATCAGCCCCAGCATTTT.

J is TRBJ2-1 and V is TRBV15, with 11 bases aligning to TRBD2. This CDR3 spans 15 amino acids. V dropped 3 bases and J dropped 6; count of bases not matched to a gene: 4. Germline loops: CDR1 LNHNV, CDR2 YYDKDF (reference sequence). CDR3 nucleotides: TGTGCCACCAGCAGCCGACTAGCGGGATCCAATGAGCAGTTCTTC. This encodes CATSSRLAGSNEQFF.

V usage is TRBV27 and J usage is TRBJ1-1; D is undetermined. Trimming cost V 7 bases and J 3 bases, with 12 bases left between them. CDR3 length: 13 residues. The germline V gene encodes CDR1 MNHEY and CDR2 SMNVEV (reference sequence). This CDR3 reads CASTPHGHTEAFF. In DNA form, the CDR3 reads TGTGCCAGCACCCCACATGGGCACACTGAAGCTTTCTTT.

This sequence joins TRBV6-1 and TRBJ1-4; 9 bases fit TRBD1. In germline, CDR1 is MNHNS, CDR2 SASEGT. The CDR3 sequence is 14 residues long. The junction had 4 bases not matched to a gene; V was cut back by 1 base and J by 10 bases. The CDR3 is CASSEGDRAGKLFF. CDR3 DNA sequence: TGTGCCAGCAGTGAAGGGGACAGGGCGGGAAAACTGTTTTTT.